This TCR beta chain was identified in a study of CD8 T cells in ankylosing spondylitis. Per germline, CDR1 SGHRS and CDR2 YFSETQ. V shed 0 bases and J shed 8 bases, with 8 bases lying between them. This CDR3 region has 12 residues. This clonotype was seen repeatedly, ten times or more. Its target is unknown. Overall study findings and caveats: Reactive arthritis synovial fluid and blood were previously reported to contain some motif variants. Clones linked with disease were CD8+ and fairly uncommon in the peripheral blood.

TCRdb re-derived calls from the 5' RACE reads in MiXCR, one entry per CDR3 protein. The sample has 130,000 or so distinct CDR3 sequences; over 6.5% are singletons. The chain uses TRBV5-1 and TRBJ1-1, with a tentative D call TRBD1 (5 bases). Sequencing used blood, either unsorted or a sorted T cell fraction (not recorded which). This TCR was sampled from a male donor with ankylosing spondylitis or in good health (not recorded which). CDR3 sequence reads: CASSLAGSEAFF. The CDR3 nucleotides are TGCGCCAGCAGCTTGGCAGGGAGCGAAGCTTTCTTT.